The following is a T cell receptor beta chain sequence with its context. Its cognate antigen is unknown. V was cut by 0 bases and J by 8 bases, with 17 bases left in between. This CDR3 comprises 16 residues. Germline loops: CDR1 LGHNA, CDR2 YNFKEQ. The sample originates from a study of CD8 T cells in ankylosing spondylitis. Whole-study findings and limits: Made up of under 10 highly homologous variants, a TCR beta motif appeared characteristic of ankylosing spondylitis blood. In synovial fluid and blood from reactive arthritis, some motif variants were previously reported. Reported data indicate significant enrichment of disease-linked clones within matched ankylosing spondylitis synovial fluid.

Scientists made TCR beta libraries using quantitative 5'-RACE with molecular barcodes. TCRdb ran MiXCR on the 5' RACE reads and lists one entry per CDR3 protein. In the table there are fewer than 500,000 distinct CDR3 sequences, under 25% of which are singletons. The rearrangement links TRBV4-2 to TRBJ2-1; possible D gene TRBD2, 5 bases. This TCR was sampled from a male donor with ankylosing spondylitis. Source material: blood, either unsorted or a sorted T cell fraction (not recorded which). The CDR3 nucleotides read TGTGCCAGCAGCCAAGATCTCCGGCTAGCTGGGGATGAGCAGTTCTTC. This encodes CASSQDLRLAGDEQFF.